These 25 T cell receptor beta chains were sequenced from one sample in a study of response to subunit inactivated influenza vaccine. TCRdb re-derived calls from the RT-PCR reads in MiXCR, one entry per CDR3 protein. Of 560,000 or so distinct CDR3 sequences in the sample, 7.6% are singletons; the top ten hold roughly 13%. The starting material was PBMCs from blood, obtained less than 25 months after vaccination. Source of these receptors: a man aged 45 to 75 who received an inactivated influenza vaccine.

CDR3 nucleotides: TGTGCCAGCAGTAAGGACACCGATCAGCCCCAGCATTTT. Encoded protein: CASSKDTDQPQHF. The chain carries TRBV28 and TRBJ1-5; perhaps TRBD1 as D (5 bases). This CDR3 region has 13 residues. Germline V gene sequence: CDR1 MDHEN, CDR2 SYDVKM. V gave up 5 bases and J gave up 5 bases, with 10 bases separating them. Full variable domain (rest looked up from reference TRBV28 and TRBJ1-5): DVKVTQSSRYLVKRTGEKVFLECVQDMDHENMFWYRQDPGLGLRLIYFSYDVKMKEKGDIPEGYSVSREKKERFSLILESASTNQTSMYLCASSKDTDQPQHFGDGTRLSIL.

This clonotype was observed at least ten times. J is TRBJ2-3 and V is TRBV27, with 9 bases fitting TRBD1. Germline V gene sequence: CDR1 MNHEY, CDR2 SMNVEV (reference sequence). The CDR3 consists of 16 residues. Trimming cost V 6 bases and J 1 base; bases outside gene matches: 8. CDR3 in amino acids: CASRKPGTGRTDTQYF. Here the CDR3 DNA reads TGTGCCAGCAGAAAACCCGGGACAGGGCGCACAGATACGCAGTATTTT.

The V gene is TRBV4-1, the J gene TRBJ1-3; D is unresolved. V was clipped by 2 bases and J by 3 bases, with 11 bases between them. CDR1 and CDR2 (germline): MGHRA, YSYEKL. The CDR3 consists of 15 residues. For the CDR3, the DNA is TGCGCCAGCAGCCAATATGGGTCTATTGGAAACACCATATATTTT. Encoded protein: CASSQYGSIGNTIYF.

This sequence joins TRBV4-3 and TRBJ1-1; possibly TRBD1 for D (6 bases). There are 16 residues in the CDR3. Trimming cost V 1 base and J 6 bases, with 18 bases left between them. CDR1 and CDR2 from the germline V gene are LGHNA and YSLEER. The CDR3 DNA sequence: TGCGCCAGCAGCCAAGGAGAGGGGGGCGTCGGTTCTGAAGCTTTCTTT. As protein: CASSQGEGGVGSEAFF.

The genes are TRBV10-1 and TRBJ2-7; D might be TRBD1 (6 bases). Deletions cut 7 bases from V and 1 base from J, with 11 bases between. The CDR3 runs 13 residues. Germline V gene sequence: CDR1 WNHNN, CDR2 SYGVQD (reference sequence). The CDR3 here is CASIRQGSYEQYF. In nucleotides, the CDR3 is TGCGCCAGCATAAGGCAGGGGTCCTACGAGCAGTACTTC.

This clonotype has a count of ten or more. The rearrangement joins TRBV18 to TRBJ2-1; D possibly corresponds to TRBD1 (7 bases). CDR1 and CDR2 from the germline V gene are KGHSH and LQKENI. Trimming pared 3 bases from V and 3 bases from J, leaving 12 bases between. The CDR3 is 15 amino acids. The CDR3 DNA follows: TGTGCCAGCTCACCCGGAGGGACAGTCTACAATGAGCAGTTCTTC. Amino acid sequence: CASSPGGTVYNEQFF.

This clonotype was picked up many times. The chain uses TRBV6-6 and TRBJ2-7; either TRBD1 or TRBD2 may fit D (5 bases each). The germline CDR1 and CDR2 sequences are MNHNY and SVGAGI (reference sequence). V dropped 4 bases and J dropped 7 bases, with 14 bases sitting between them. The CDR3 spans 13 residues. CDR3 region: CASSSGAPGEQYF. CDR3 in DNA: TGTGCCAGCAGTTCCGGGGCCCCAGGGGAGCAGTACTTC.

This clonotype has more than one count but fewer than ten. This chain links TRBV20-1 with TRBJ2-1; tentatively, D is TRBD2 (6 bases). The V gene lost 5 bases and the J gene lost 0 bases, with 11 bases spanning the gap. CDR1 DFQATT and CDR2 SNEGSKA come from the germline V gene (reference sequence). The CDR3 is made up of 14 amino acids. CDR3 bases: TGCAGTGCTGGGACTGTTTACTCCTACAATGAGCAGTTCTTC. This codes for CSAGTVYSYNEQFF.

This clonotype was counted at least ten times. The rearrangement joins TRBV5-1 to TRBJ2-3, with a tentative D call TRBD2 (6 bases). The germline V and J ends were trimmed by 6 bases and 2 bases, with 13 bases remaining between them. CDR3 length: 14 amino acids. Germline V lookup: CDR1 SGHRS, CDR2 YFSETQ. In DNA form, the CDR3 reads TGCGCCAGCACCCTGGGACTCTCCACAGATACGCAGTATTTT. Translation: CASTLGLSTDTQYF.

CDR3 in DNA: TGTGCCAGTAGTATCCAGACTAGCGGGAACAATGAGCAGTTCTTC. It codes for CASSIQTSGNNEQFF. This rearrangement joins TRBV19 to TRBJ2-1; 11 nucleotides match TRBD2. CDR3 size: 15 residues. The V gene's germline CDR1 is LNHDA and CDR2 SQIVND (reference sequence). V was clipped by 3 bases and J by 5 bases; unmatched bases: 3. Full variable domain (remainder filled in from reference TRBV19 and TRBJ2-1): DGGITQSPKYLFRKEGQNVTLSCEQNLNHDAMYWYRQDPGQGLRLIYYSQIVNDFQKGDIAEGYSVSREKKESFPLTVTSAQKNPTAFYLCASSIQTSGNNEQFFGPGTRLTVL.

The table lists this clonotype with a few counts. The chain joins TRBV9 to TRBJ2-5; a possible D gene is TRBD2 (5 bases). CDR1 SGDLS and CDR2 YYNGEE come from the germline V gene. The CDR3 has 15 residues. The germline V and J ends were trimmed by 1 base and 1 base, with 11 bases remaining between them. In nucleotides, the CDR3 is TGTGCCAGCAGCGTACTCTCGGGGATCCAAGAGACCCAGTACTTC. Encoded protein: CASSVLSGIQETQYF.

This clonotype occurred many times. This chain uses TRBV7-7 with TRBJ2-5; a possible D gene is TRBD2 (6 bases). The CDR3 consists of 12 residues. Trimming stripped 3 bases from V and 9 bases from J, with 11 bases between. Germline V gives CDR1 SSHAT, CDR2 FNYEAQ (reference sequence). CDR3 coding DNA: TGTGCCAGCAGCTTGGGATCGGGGGCCCAGTACTTC. It translates to CASSLGSGAQYF.

The CDR3 DNA follows: TGCGCCAGCAGCTTGGAGCCGGGACTAGCGGGGGGTAGCGAGCAGTACTTC. Translation: CASSLEPGLAGGSEQYF. The gene calls are TRBV5-1 and TRBJ2-7, with 15 bases identical to TRBD2. In germline, CDR1 is SGHRS, CDR2 YFSETQ. The CDR3 is 17 amino acids. Losses at the gene ends were 0 bases for V and 6 bases for J; bases not matched to a gene: 7.

This clonotype showed up many times. The V gene is TRBV12-3 or TRBV12-4, the J gene TRBJ2-7; D call uncertain. The CDR3 has 16 amino acids. Trimming pared 6 bases from V and 0 bases from J, leaving 18 bases between. CDR3 sequence: CASSAWGKQSSYEQYF. DNA for the CDR3: TGTGCCAGCAGCGCGTGGGGTAAACAAAGCTCCTACGAGCAGTACTTC.

This clonotype turned up a few times. The chain combines TRBV10-2 with TRBJ2-3; 9 bases map to TRBD1. CDR1 and CDR2 (germline): WSHSY, SAAADI. V was clipped by 8 bases and J by 4 bases; unmatched bases: 10. The CDR3 is 15 amino acids. The CDR3 region has the DNA TGCGCCAGCCTACCTACAGGGGGCGTCGCAGATACGCAGTATTTT. This sequence encodes CASLPTGGVADTQYF.

The chain couples TRBV4-2 to TRBJ2-1, with 7 bases aligning to TRBD1. This CDR3 region has 16 residues. Losses at the gene ends were 1 base for V and 9 bases for J; bases not matched to a gene: 12. Per the germline V gene, CDR1 is LGHNA and CDR2 is YNFKEQ. The chain's CDR3 is CASSQVAARGGTEQFF. CDR3 nucleotides: TGTGCCAGCAGCCAAGTAGCAGCCCGAGGGGGCACTGAGCAGTTCTTC.

The rearrangement uses TRBV20-1 and TRBJ2-2, with D unresolved. The CDR3 runs 13 residues. The germline V and J ends were trimmed by 3 bases and 1 base, with 6 bases remaining between them. The V gene's germline CDR1 is DFQATT and CDR2 SNEGSKA (reference sequence). The CDR3: CSASSGNTGELFF. In nucleotides, the CDR3 is TGCAGTGCTAGTTCAGGGAACACCGGGGAGCTGTTTTTT.

The V call is TRBV25-1, the J call TRBJ2-1, with D tentatively TRBD2 (6 bases). Germline CDR1 reads MGHDK; CDR2 reads SYGVNS. The CDR3 extends over 16 amino acids. Trimming pared 1 base from V and 0 bases from J, leaving 10 bases between. CDR3 residues: CASSEWGSGSYNEQFF. CDR3 DNA: TGTGCCAGCAGTGAATGGGGTAGCGGCTCCTACAATGAGCAGTTCTTC.

This clonotype was seen more than once but under ten times. The chain links TRBV20-1 to TRBJ2-1; TRBD1 matches at 11 bases. Germline-derived CDR1 and CDR2 are DFQATT and SNEGSKA (reference sequence). The CDR3 contains 15 residues. The V and J ends lost 0 bases and 7 bases, in that order; junction bases with no gene match: 5. The CDR3 DNA reads as TGCAGTGCTAGAGATGGACAGGGGGCTTTAAATGAGCAGTTCTTC. Its protein is CSARDGQGALNEQFF.

This clonotype has more than one count but fewer than ten. V is TRBV3-1 and J is TRBJ2-2; D is unclear. V lost 4 bases and J 7 bases, leaving 13 bases between the germline ends. The CDR3 runs to 14 residues. Germline-derived CDR1 and CDR2 are LGHDT and YNNKEL (reference sequence). The CDR3 DNA sequence: TGTGCCAGCAGCCTCAGCGATGTTGGCGGGGAGCTGTTTTTT. It codes for CASSLSDVGGELFF.

Only a few counts were recorded for this clonotype. CDR3: CSAFTAGGYTF. The CDR3 DNA is TGCAGTGCTTTTACCGCTGGGGGCTACACCTTC. V gene TRBV20-1 combines with J gene TRBJ1-2, with D hard to call. The CDR3 length is 11 residues. V dropped 5 bases and J dropped 8 bases, with 12 bases sitting between them. Per germline, CDR1 DFQATT and CDR2 SNEGSKA (reference sequence).

The chain uses TRBV6-2 or TRBV6-3 and TRBJ1-2; D uncertain. The V gene lost 2 bases and the J gene lost 8 bases, with 15 bases spanning the gap. Germline loops: CDR1 MNHEY, CDR2 SVGEGT. The CDR3 extends over 14 amino acids. This CDR3 reads CASSYDGRPQGYTF. In DNA form, the CDR3 reads TGTGCCAGCAGTTACGACGGCAGGCCCCAGGGCTACACCTTC.

The table lists this clonotype with a few counts. The chain carries TRBV27 and TRBJ1-5, with unresolved D. The ends were cut back, 2 bases at V and 9 bases at J, with 14 bases in the middle. CDR1 MNHEY and CDR2 SMNVEV come from the germline V gene (reference sequence). The CDR3 is 14 residues long. CDR3 region: CASSLRPAMGPQHF. The CDR3 DNA reads TGTGCCAGCAGTTTACGTCCGGCCATGGGGCCCCAGCATTTT.

The V gene is TRBV18, the J gene TRBJ1-1, with D maybe TRBD1 (5 bases). Germline loops: CDR1 KGHSH, CDR2 LQKENI. The CDR3 has 14 amino acids. Trimming shortened V by 3 bases and J by 4 bases, and 12 bases separated the two germline ends. The CDR3, as DNA: TGTGCCAGCTCACCCTTGCAGGGAAGCACTGAAGCTTTCTTT. Its translation: CASSPLQGSTEAFF. Supplemented by reference TRBV18 and TRBJ1-1, the full variable domain reads NAGVMQNPRHLVRRRGQEARLRCSPMKGHSHVYWYRQLPEEGLKFMVYLQKENIIDESGMPKERFSAEFPKEGPSILRIQQVVRGDSAAYFCASSPLQGSTEAFFGQGTRLTVV.

This clonotype showed up just a few times. The chain combines TRBV7-9 with TRBJ2-7; tentatively, D is TRBD1 (6 bases). With 1 base removed from V and 3 bases from J, the gap between germline ends came to 13 bases. The CDR3 length is 15 residues. Germline CDR1 is SEHNR and CDR2 is FQNEAQ (reference sequence). Here the CDR3 DNA reads TGTGCCAGCAGCTTAGGGGGCGACAGGCGCTACGAGCAGTACTTC. Protein product: CASSLGGDRRYEQYF.